Given below is one T cell receptor beta chain in context. Its antigen is unknown. V shed 4 bases and J 6 bases; nucleotides not matched to a gene: 7. The CDR3 length is 13 residues. CDR1 is SGHNT, CDR2 YYREEE, per germline (reference sequence). The data were obtained in a study of T cells in Graves' hyperthyroidism and ophthalmopathy. Regarding the study as a whole: Within blood appeared most thyroid clonotypes that had expanded above 0.001.

From RNA transcripts, TCR beta CDR3 regions were amplified. HTBI primers were used for first-round RT-PCR of the TCR CDR3. TCRdb itself ran the multiplex PCR reads through MiXCR, one entry per CDR3 protein. The sample shows about 570,000 distinct CDR3 sequences, 46% of them seen only once. The TCR comes from an adult woman with Graves' disease, either hyperthyroidism or ophthalmopathy (not recorded which). Specimen: peripheral blood or thyroid tissue (not recorded which). The chain is built from TRBV5-4 and TRBJ2-7; TRBD1 matches at 7 bases. The CDR3 region has the DNA TGTGCCAGCAGCCTGGACAGGACCTGCGAGCAGTACTTC. It codes for CASSLDRTCEQYF.